The 20 T cell receptor beta chains below all came from one sample that was sequenced in a study of shared clonotypes between healthy human individuals (TCRdb year 2020). The library came from the immunoSEQ multiplex PCR assay. Drawn from immuneACCESS, this table holds only the in-frame rearrangements with V and J called that TCRdb kept. Clones are partly lost; checked studies trace under half to an unresolved V gene and leave the rest unexplained. The sample data list some 360,000 clones, and roughly 80% of these were observed just once. The top ten constitute under 11% of the sample. The material sequenced was memory CD4+ T cells sorted from blood. The intended sense of this specimen's cell subset or site label: CD45RA-negative fraction. Receptors originate from a man aged 25 to 45 in good health.

The chain couples TRBV6-1 to TRBJ1-2, with D tentatively TRBD1 (5 bases). Germline CDR1 is MNHNS and CDR2 is SASEGT. Trimming shortened V by 1 base and J by 1 base, and 10 bases separated the two germline ends. The CDR3 totals 15 residues. The CDR3: CASSEGAGHNYGYTF. CDR3 DNA sequence: TGTGCCAGCAGTGAAGGGGCAGGGCATAACTATGGCTACACCTTC.

The chain recombines TRBV28 with TRBJ1-5, with a weak D call TRBD1 (6 bases). The V and J ends lost 3 bases and 7 bases respectively, with 13 bases between them. Germline CDR1 is MDHEN and CDR2 is SYDVKM. This CDR3 has 14 amino acids. The CDR3 coding sequence is TGTGCCAGCAGTTTGGGAGGGGGAGGGCAGCCCCAGCATTTT. This translates into CASSLGGGGQPQHF.

The CDR3 spells CASSQDQGRNYGYTF. CDR3 DNA sequence: TGTGCCAGCAGCCAAGATCAGGGGCGGAACTATGGCTACACCTTC. V is TRBV4-2 and J is TRBJ1-2, with a weak D call TRBD1 (6 bases). This CDR3 is built from 15 residues. Trimming left V 0 bases short and J 2 bases short, with 10 bases between. Germline CDR1 reads LGHNA; CDR2 reads YNFKEQ.

Comments on this clone: Within the sample, other DNA sequences also encode this same CDR3. The chain recombines TRBV9 with TRBJ1-1; 8 nucleotides agree with TRBD1. The CDR3 covers 14 residues. Germline CDR1 is SGDLS and CDR2 is YYNGEE. Trimming took 3 bases from V and 3 from J; bases not matched to a gene: 4. CDR3 loop: CASSADRGDTEAFF. The DNA for the CDR3 is TGTGCCAGCAGCGCCGACAGGGGAGACACTGAAGCTTTCTTT.

The DNA for the CDR3 is TGTGCCAGCAGCTCCCTGGGGGCTAGCGTCACCTACAATGAGCAGTTCTTC. Translation gives CASSSLGASVTYNEQFF. This chain joins TRBV7-9 and TRBJ2-1; D could derive from TRBD1 or TRBD2 (6 bases each). The CDR3 consists of 17 residues. V lost 4 bases to trimming and J lost 2 bases, with 18 bases between them. From germline, CDR1 is SEHNR and CDR2 FQNEAQ (reference sequence).

J is TRBJ1-3 and V is TRBV19; TRBD1 might be the D (6 bases). The CDR3 contains 15 residues. CDR1 LNHDA and CDR2 SQIVND come from the germline V gene (reference sequence). Trimming took 5 bases from V and 0 from J, leaving 11 bases between them. The CDR3 protein is CASSPTGISGNTIYF. The CDR3, as DNA: TGTGCCAGTAGTCCGACAGGCATCTCTGGAAACACCATATATTTT.

The chain is built from TRBV9 and TRBJ2-3; D unresolved. Looked up from germline, CDR1 is SGDLS and CDR2 is YYNGEE. This CDR3 region has 14 residues. V lost 0 bases and J lost 6, with 11 bases in between. CDR3 in DNA: TGTGCCAGCAGCGTAGGGCTCGAGGCCGATACGCAGTATTTT. It encodes CASSVGLEADTQYF.

This clone was picked up a small number of times. The CDR3, as DNA: TGTGCCAGCAGCTTATTTCGTCAGCCCCAGCATTTT. It yields the protein CASSLFRQPQHF. The chain carries TRBV5-8 and TRBJ1-5, with no clear D. V was pared by 2 bases and J by 6 bases, with 6 bases between. Germline CDR1 and CDR2: SGHTS and YDEGEE. The CDR3 loop spans 12 amino acids.

The V and J genes are TRBV25-1 and TRBJ2-2, with 7 bases identical to TRBD1. The trim removed 1 base at V and 2 bases at J, leaving 4 bases unmatched. CDR1 MGHDK and CDR2 SYGVNS come from the germline V gene. The CDR3 runs to 16 residues. CDR3 sequence reads: CASSESHRGNTGELFF. The CDR3, as DNA: TGTGCCAGCAGTGAATCCCACAGGGGAAACACCGGGGAGCTGTTTTTT.

The J gene is TRBJ1-4, the V gene TRBV18; the D gene is possibly TRBD1 (5 bases). V was trimmed by 2 bases and J by 16 bases, leaving 17 bases between them. The CDR3 sequence is 13 residues long. Germline V gives CDR1 KGHSH, CDR2 LQKENI. CDR3 residues: CASSPSSPGQGFF. The DNA for the CDR3 is TGTGCCAGCTCACCATCCTCGCCGGGGCAGGGGTTTTTT.

The chain uses TRBV18 and TRBJ2-5; D gene uncertain. This CDR3 is 13 amino acids long. Deletions cut 8 bases from V and 1 base from J, with 11 bases between. Germline CDR1 and CDR2: KGHSH and LQKENI. CDR3: CASIPPGQETQYF. The CDR3, as DNA: TGTGCCAGCATTCCCCCAGGCCAAGAGACCCAGTACTTC.

Details on this clone: This CDR3 is also generated by other DNA sequences in the sample. V is TRBV29-1 and J is TRBJ2-3; D might be TRBD1 (6 bases). This CDR3 has 13 amino acids. The germline V gene has CDR1 SQVTM and CDR2 ANQGSEA. V was shortened by 3 bases and J by 1 base, with 8 bases between the two germline ends. The CDR3 coding sequence is TGCAGCGTTGATGAGGGGGGCACAGATACGCAGTATTTT. This gives the protein CSVDEGGTDTQYF.

The V call is TRBV2, the J call TRBJ2-1; perhaps TRBD2 as D (6 bases). Germline lookup yields CDR1 SNHLY and CDR2 FYNNEI. The CDR3 contains 15 residues. Trimming pared 6 bases from V and 9 bases from J, leaving 21 bases between. Written as DNA, the CDR3 is TGTGCCAGCAGCGGGAGCAGAGCGGGTCCGGGTGAGCAGTTCTTC. This encodes CASSGSRAGPGEQFF.

V usage is TRBV11-2 and J usage is TRBJ1-2; unclear D gene. The germline gives CDR1 SGHAT, CDR2 FQNNGV. V was cut by 1 base and J by 0 bases, with 9 bases left in between. This CDR3 has 15 amino acids. CDR3 DNA: TGTGCCAGCAGCTTAGGCGCCAGTGCTAACTATGGCTACACCTTC. Translated: CASSLGASANYGYTF.

The chain joins TRBV6-1 to TRBJ2-5; no definite D call. Germline V gene sequence: CDR1 MNHNS, CDR2 SASEGT. This CDR3 region has 13 residues. Deletions cut 7 bases from V and 4 bases from J, with 13 bases between. The CDR3 loop is CASIRTWGETQYF. DNA of the CDR3: TGTGCCAGCATCCGGACCTGGGGAGAGACCCAGTACTTC.

The chain recombines TRBV19 with TRBJ2-7; 11 nucleotides align to TRBD2. CDR1 and CDR2 from the germline V gene are LNHDA and SQIVND (reference sequence). This CDR3 region has 13 residues. Trimming removed 6 bases from V and 6 bases from J; junction bases left unmatched: 4. The DNA of the CDR3 is TGTGCCAGTAGGCTAGCGGGAGGTGGCGAGCAGTACTTC. The encoded protein is CASRLAGGGEQYF.

The chain joins TRBV6-5 to TRBJ2-5, with unresolved D. The CDR3 length is 13 residues. The germline gives CDR1 MNHEY, CDR2 SVGAGI. V dropped 6 bases and J dropped 3 bases, with 11 bases sitting between them. CDR3 nucleotides: TGTGCCAGCAGACGCGGTACAAAAGAGACCCAGTACTTC. Translated, it gives CASRRGTKETQYF.

The chain combines TRBV6-6 with TRBJ1-1, with a possible D match to TRBD1 (5 bases). This CDR3 has 14 amino acids. Germline CDR1 and CDR2: MNHNY and SVGAGI (reference sequence). Between the trimmed V and J ends, which lost 5 bases and 1 base, there was a span of 11 bases. CDR3 residues: CASSQGTGNTEAFF. Written as DNA, the CDR3 is TGTGCCAGCAGTCAAGGGACGGGGAACACTGAAGCTTTCTTT.

The chain recombines TRBV18 with TRBJ1-2; 7 nucleotides match TRBD1. Germline CDR1 reads KGHSH; CDR2 reads LQKENI. V dropped 6 bases and J dropped 4; count of bases not matched to a gene: 8. The CDR3 spans 14 residues. The CDR3 protein is CASSQRDRVYGYTF. CDR3 DNA: TGTGCCAGCTCCCAGAGAGACAGGGTCTATGGCTACACCTTC.

Here the CDR3 reads CAISVSGGGEPQHF. DNA for the CDR3: TGTGCCATCAGTGTTTCAGGGGGCGGGGAGCCCCAGCATTTT. The genes are TRBV10-3 and TRBJ1-5; 8 nucleotides match TRBD1. Trimming removed 4 bases from V and 8 bases from J; junction bases left unmatched: 7. Germline CDR1 is ENHRY and CDR2 is SYGVKD. The CDR3 is 14 amino acids.